The source of this T cell receptor (beta chain) is a study of neurological immune-mediated disorders. The CDR3 extends over 14 amino acids. Per germline, CDR1 MGHRA and CDR2 YSYEKL. V lost 3 bases and J lost 7; bases outside the gene matches: 3. TCRdb reanalysed the 5' RACE reads using MiXCR and keeps one entry per CDR3 protein. Of tens of thousands of distinct CDR3 sequences listed, 2.6% were seen once; the top ten hold over 0.95%. The chain is built from TRBV4-1 and TRBJ1-1; 12 positions match TRBD1. Material for sequencing was PBMCs. The TCR was taken from a woman aged 25 to 39 with multiple sclerosis. The CDR3 is CASSQGQGAGEAFF. As DNA, the CDR3 is TGCGCCAGCAGCCAGGGACAGGGGGCAGGTGAAGCTTTCTTT.